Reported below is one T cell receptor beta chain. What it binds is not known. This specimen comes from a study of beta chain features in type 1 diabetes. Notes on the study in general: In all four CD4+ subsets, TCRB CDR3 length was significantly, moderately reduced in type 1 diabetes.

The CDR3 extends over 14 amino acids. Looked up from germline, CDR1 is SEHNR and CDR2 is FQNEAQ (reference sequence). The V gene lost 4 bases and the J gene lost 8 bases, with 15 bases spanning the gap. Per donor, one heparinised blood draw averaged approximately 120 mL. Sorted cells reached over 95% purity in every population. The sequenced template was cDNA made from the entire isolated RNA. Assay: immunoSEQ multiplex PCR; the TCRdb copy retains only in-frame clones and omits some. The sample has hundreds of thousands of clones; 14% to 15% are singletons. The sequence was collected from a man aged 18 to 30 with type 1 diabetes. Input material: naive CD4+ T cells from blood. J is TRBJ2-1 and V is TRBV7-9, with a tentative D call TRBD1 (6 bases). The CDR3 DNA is TGTGCCAGCAGCTCCCGGGACAAAAACGATGAGCAGTTCTTC. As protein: CASSSRDKNDEQFF.